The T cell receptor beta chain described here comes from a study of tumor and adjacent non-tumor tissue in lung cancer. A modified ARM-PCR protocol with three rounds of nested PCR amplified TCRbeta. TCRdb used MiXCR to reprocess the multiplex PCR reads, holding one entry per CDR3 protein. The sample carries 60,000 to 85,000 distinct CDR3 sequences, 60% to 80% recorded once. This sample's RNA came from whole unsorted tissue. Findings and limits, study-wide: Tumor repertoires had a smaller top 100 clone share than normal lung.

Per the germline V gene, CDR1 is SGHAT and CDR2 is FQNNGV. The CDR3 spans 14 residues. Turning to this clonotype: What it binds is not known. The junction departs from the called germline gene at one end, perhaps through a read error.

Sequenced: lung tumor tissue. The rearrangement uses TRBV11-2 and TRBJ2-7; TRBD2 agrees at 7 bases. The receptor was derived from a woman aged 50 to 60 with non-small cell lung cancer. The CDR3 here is CANSYGRPIYEQYF. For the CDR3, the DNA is TGTGCCAACAGCTACGGGAGGCCCATCTACGAGCAGTACTTC.